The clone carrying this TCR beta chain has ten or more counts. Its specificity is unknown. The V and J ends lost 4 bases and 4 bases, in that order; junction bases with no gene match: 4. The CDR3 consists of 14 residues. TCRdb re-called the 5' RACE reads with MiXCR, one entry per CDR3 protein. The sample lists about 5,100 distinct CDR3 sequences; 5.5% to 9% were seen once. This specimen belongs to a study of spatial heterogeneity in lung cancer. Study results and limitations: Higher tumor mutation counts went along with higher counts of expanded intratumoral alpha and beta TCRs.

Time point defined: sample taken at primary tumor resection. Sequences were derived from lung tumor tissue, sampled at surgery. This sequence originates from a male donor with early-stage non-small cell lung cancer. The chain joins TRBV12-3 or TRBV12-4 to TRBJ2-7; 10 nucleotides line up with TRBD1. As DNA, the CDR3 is TGTGCCAGCAGTTGGGGACAGGGGTCTTACGAGCAGTACTTC. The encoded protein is CASSWGQGSYEQYF.